The sequence of this TCR beta chain was determined in a study of shared clonotypes between healthy human individuals. Background on the study: CD8 memory received one plate per donor, CD8 naive two, CD4 memory three and CD4 naive three.

The germline gives CDR1 SGHAT, CDR2 FQNNGV. This CDR3 is built from 15 residues. The V and J ends lost 3 bases and 4 bases respectively, with 16 bases between them. Repertoires were generated with immunoSEQ multiplex PCR, while TCRdb's copy carries only in-frame clones and drops some. Seen here are over 850,000 clones, 75% to 85% observed once, and the top ten hold approximately 0.5%. The chain employs TRBV11-2 and TRBJ2-7, with a weak D call TRBD1 (6 bases). The sequenced sample was memory CD4+ T cells from PBMCs. Subset given: CD45RA-negative fraction. This clonotype originated in a man aged 18-30 years in good health. Some clones in this sample may be carry-over from other donors' samples. The CDR3 region is CASSFPQQGAYEQYF. The CDR3 bases are TGTGCCAGCAGCTTCCCCCAACAGGGTGCGTACGAGCAGTACTTC.